This T cell receptor (beta chain) was sequenced during a study of blood T cell repertoires in COVID-19. TCRdb's table, derived via immunoSEQ multiplex PCR, lists solely in-frame clones and lacks some. The table has about 190,000 clones, 84% seen once. Participants were aged roughly 18 to 90 years, lived in 20 to 30 US areas, and enrolled virtually. The CDR3 sequence is 13 residues long. With 4 bases clipped from V and 3 bases from J, the junction kept 6 bases outside the gene matches. Per germline, CDR1 GTSNPN and CDR2 SVGIG (reference sequence). This TCR was recovered from a woman in her 30s who had been exposed to COVID-19. Input material: PBMCs or T cells enriched from blood (not recorded which). V and J are TRBV30 and TRBJ2-7; 7 bases are shared with TRBD1. The CDR3 loop is CAWTPGQFYEQYF. The CDR3 nucleotides are TGTGCCTGGACCCCGGGACAGTTCTACGAGCAGTACTTC.